This T cell receptor beta chain originates from a study of blood T cells in healthy people across ages. Primers used in a second PCR of about 7 to 12 cycles were a sample-barcoded 5' primer and a J-beta primer mix. TCRdb re-called the 5' RACE reads through MiXCR, storing one row per CDR3 protein. There are some 1.6 million distinct CDR3 sequences in the sample; around 36% occur only once, and about 11% lies in the top ten. PBMCs were isolated at a quantity of at least 6.5 million per sample. No fewer than 5.5 micrograms of total RNA were isolated from every sample. This clonotype has just a few counts. Antigen: not known. CDR1 and CDR2 from the germline V gene are MGHRA and YSYEKL. V trimming: 4 bases; J trimming: 1 base; junction bases outside the gene matches: 9. CDR3 length equals 16 residues. Findings of the study overall: Fewer expanded clones and more diversity marked long-lived versus aged donors. Age advanced and TCR beta diversity per million T cells fell, roughly linearly.

The origin of this receptor is a woman in her thirties in good health. V gene TRBV4-1 combines with J gene TRBJ1-1, with 7 nucleotides matching TRBD1. The sequenced material came from blood. The CDR3 nucleotides read TGCGCCAGCAGCCTAGGCTCAGGACAGGCGAACACTGAAGCTTTCTTT. Translation gives CASSLGSGQANTEAFF.